Here is one T cell receptor (beta chain) with its context. These data are taken from a study of blood T cells in healthy people across ages. Alongside a J-beta primer mix, a sample-barcoded 5' primer served in a second PCR lasting 7 to 11 cycles. The template-switch adaptor was a 5' adaptor with 12 random nucleotides. It tagged each cDNA molecule. TCRdb reprocessed the 5' RACE reads via MiXCR and lists one record per CDR3 protein. The table includes more than 1 million distinct CDR3 sequences, 35% to 50% detected once. The CDR3 extends over 13 amino acids. The junction had 4 bases not matched to a gene; V was cut back by 4 bases and J by 7 bases. Germline CDR1 reads MNHEY; CDR2 reads SMNVEV (reference sequence).

The sequencing sample was made of blood. The J gene is TRBJ1-2, the V gene TRBV27; 9 bases align to TRBD1. This sequence originates from a woman aged 55-75 years in good health. CDR3 nucleotide sequence: TGTGCCAGCAGTTCCGGGACAGGGCCTGGCTACACCTTC. Translation gives CASSSGTGPGYTF.